This TCR beta chain was captured in a study of chronic HIV infection and antiretroviral therapy. TCRdb analysed the 5' RACE reads with MiXCR anew, one entry per CDR3 protein. The table has some 37,000 distinct CDR3 sequences, about 7.4% seen once. The V and J ends lost 4 bases and 6 bases respectively, with 15 bases between them. Germline V gives CDR1 SGHDN, CDR2 FVKESK. This CDR3 has 14 amino acids. This clonotype was observed a handful of times. This chain joins TRBV14 and TRBJ1-2; D is perhaps TRBD1 (6 bases). Sequencing was performed on peripheral blood. The source is an adult who had HIV and had not received antiretroviral therapy, or was an uninfected healthy control (not recorded which). Written as DNA, the CDR3 is TGTGCCAGCAGCCCTTCTGGGGGGGCGCATGGCTACACCTTC. This gives the protein CASSPSGGAHGYTF. Full variable domain (rest looked up from reference TRBV14 and TRBJ1-2): EAGVTQFPSHSVIEKGQTVTLRCDPISGHDNLYWYRRVMGKEIKFLLHFVKESKQDESGMPNNRFLAERTGGTYSTLKVQPAELEDSGVYFCASSPSGGAHGYTFGSGTRLTVV.